The source of this T cell receptor (beta chain) is a study of technical replicates of blood from four donors. TCRdb's copy holds only in-frame clones and misses some; the assay was immunoSEQ multiplex PCR. Among approximately 74,000 clones listed, over 70% were seen once. After removal of 0 bases from V and 2 bases from J, the junction contained 6 bases not matched to a gene. In germline, CDR1 is SGDLS, CDR2 YYNGEE. This CDR3 is 19 amino acids long. The sequencing input was PBMCs. This sequence originates from a human donor in good health. Some clones in this sample may be carry-over from other donors' samples. V gene TRBV9 combines with J gene TRBJ2-3; 16 bases are shared with TRBD2. The CDR3 sequence: CASSVATGTSGRVTDTQYF. The CDR3 coding sequence is TGTGCCAGCAGCGTAGCTACCGGGACTAGCGGGAGGGTCACAGATACGCAGTATTTT.